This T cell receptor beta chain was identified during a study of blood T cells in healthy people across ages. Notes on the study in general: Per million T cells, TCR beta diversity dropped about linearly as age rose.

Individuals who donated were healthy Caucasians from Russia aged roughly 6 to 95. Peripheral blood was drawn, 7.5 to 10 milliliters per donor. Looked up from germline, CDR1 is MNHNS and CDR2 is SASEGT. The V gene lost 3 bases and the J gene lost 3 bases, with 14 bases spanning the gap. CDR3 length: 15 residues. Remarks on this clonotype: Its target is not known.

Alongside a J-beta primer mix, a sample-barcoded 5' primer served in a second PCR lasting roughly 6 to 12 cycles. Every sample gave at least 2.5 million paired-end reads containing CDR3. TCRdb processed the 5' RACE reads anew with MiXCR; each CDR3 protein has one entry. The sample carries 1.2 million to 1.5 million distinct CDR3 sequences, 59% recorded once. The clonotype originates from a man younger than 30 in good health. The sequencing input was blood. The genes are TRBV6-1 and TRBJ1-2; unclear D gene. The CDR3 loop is CASSDSALGHYGYTF. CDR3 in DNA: TGTGCCAGCAGTGATTCAGCGCTCGGGCACTATGGCTACACCTTC.